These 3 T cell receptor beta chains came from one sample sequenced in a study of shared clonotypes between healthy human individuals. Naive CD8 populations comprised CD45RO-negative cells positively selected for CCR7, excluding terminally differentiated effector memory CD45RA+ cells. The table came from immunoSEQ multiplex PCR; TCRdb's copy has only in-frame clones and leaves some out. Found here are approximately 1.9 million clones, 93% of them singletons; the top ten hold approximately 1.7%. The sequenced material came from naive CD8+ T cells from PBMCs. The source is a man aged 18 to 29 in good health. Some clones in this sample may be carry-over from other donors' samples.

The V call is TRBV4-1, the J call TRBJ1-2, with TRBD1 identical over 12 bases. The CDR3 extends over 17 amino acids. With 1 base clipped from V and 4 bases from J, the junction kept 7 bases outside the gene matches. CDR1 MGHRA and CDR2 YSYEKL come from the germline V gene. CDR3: CASSQALPGQGAYGYTF. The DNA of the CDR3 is TGCGCCAGCAGCCAAGCTTTACCGGGACAGGGGGCCTATGGCTACACCTTC.

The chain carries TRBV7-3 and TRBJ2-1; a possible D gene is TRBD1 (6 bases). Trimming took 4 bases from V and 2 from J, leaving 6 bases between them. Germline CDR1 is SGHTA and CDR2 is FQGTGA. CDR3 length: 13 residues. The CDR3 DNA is TGTGCCAGCAGCTGGGACACCTACAATGAGCAGTTCTTC. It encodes CASSWDTYNEQFF.

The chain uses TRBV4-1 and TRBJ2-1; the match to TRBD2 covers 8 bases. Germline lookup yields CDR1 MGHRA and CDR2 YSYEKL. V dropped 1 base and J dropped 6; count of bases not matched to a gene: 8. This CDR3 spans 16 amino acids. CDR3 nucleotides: TGCGCCAGCAGCCAAGTAACGGGAGGGCCGGTCAATGAGCAGTTCTTC. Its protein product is CASSQVTGGPVNEQFF.